This entry lists 23 T cell receptor beta chains sequenced from one sample in a study of technical replicates of blood from several donors. The repertoire was sequenced with immunoSEQ multiplex PCR; TCRdb's copy has only in-frame clones and lacks some. The sample has 62,000 or so clones, around 87% seen once. The sequencing input was PBMCs. The receptors come from a human donor in good health. Some clones in this sample may be carry-over from other donors' samples.

This chain uses TRBV29-1 with TRBJ2-2; the match to TRBD2 covers 8 bases. J lost 5 bases, V lost 5 bases, and 10 bases had no gene match. This CDR3 region has 15 residues. Germline loops: CDR1 SQVTM, CDR2 ANQGSEA. The CDR3 bases are TGCAGCGTTAAACCTGGGCGGGGGGATACCGGGGAGCTGTTTTTT. This gives the protein CSVKPGRGDTGELFF.

CDR3 nucleotides: TGCGCCAGCAGCAAGCTGACTAGCGGGGGCCAAGCTGATGAGCAGTTCTTC. Translating gives CASSKLTSGGQADEQFF. This chain connects TRBV5-1 to TRBJ2-1; TRBD2 matches at 12 bases. V gave up 4 bases and J gave up 8 bases; unmatched junction bases: 13. The CDR3 is made up of 17 amino acids. Germline V lookup: CDR1 SGHRS, CDR2 YFSETQ.

V gene TRBV7-9 combines with J gene TRBJ2-2; TRBD1 might be the D (6 bases). V was shortened by 4 bases and J by 5 bases, with 11 bases between the two germline ends. CDR1 and CDR2 from the germline V gene are SEHNR and FQNEAQ (reference sequence). This CDR3 spans 14 amino acids. This CDR3 is CASSSGTPTGELFF. DNA of the CDR3: TGTGCCAGCAGCTCCGGGACACCGACCGGGGAGCTGTTTTTT.

In its sample, this clone was seen a few times. The chain carries TRBV11-1 and TRBJ2-1, with 11 bases fitting TRBD2. Germline V CDR1 and CDR2: SGHAT, FQDESV (reference sequence). J gave up 5 bases and V 2 bases, and 14 bases lay outside the gene matches. This CDR3 region has 19 residues. This CDR3 reads CASSLTATSGSPKNNEQFF. The CDR3 DNA is TGTGCCAGCAGCTTAACCGCTACTAGCGGGAGCCCAAAGAACAATGAGCAGTTCTTC.

The chain employs TRBV2 and TRBJ2-2, with D possibly being TRBD1 (6 bases). The CDR3 sequence is 15 residues long. Trimming stripped 6 bases from V and 4 bases from J, with 15 bases between. Germline loops: CDR1 SNHLY, CDR2 FYNNEI. Here the CDR3 DNA reads TGTGCCAGCAGCCCAACCGGACAGATCACCGGGGAGCTGTTTTTT. Encoded protein: CASSPTGQITGELFF.

The CDR3 DNA reads as TGTGCCAGCAGCCGAACACTAGCGGGGGCCTACAATGAGCAGTTCTTC. Translating it yields CASSRTLAGAYNEQFF. The V gene is TRBV14, the J gene TRBJ2-1; 11 bases map to TRBD2. V gave up 4 bases and J gave up 2 bases; unmatched junction bases: 4. Germline values: CDR1 SGHDN, CDR2 FVKESK. The CDR3 extends over 16 amino acids.

The rearrangement joins TRBV7-2 to TRBJ2-7, with 10 bases matching TRBD2. CDR3 length equals 16 residues. Germline V lookup: CDR1 SGHTA, CDR2 FQGNSA. Trimming cost V 1 base and J 7 bases; bases outside gene matches: 10. CDR3: CASSLVLGLAAGEQYF. CDR3 DNA sequence: TGTGCCAGCAGCTTAGTACTAGGACTAGCGGCGGGTGAGCAGTACTTC.

The chain uses TRBV19 and TRBJ2-7; D gene unclear. Germline CDR1 reads LNHDA; CDR2 reads SQIVND (reference sequence). Trimming stripped 2 bases from V and 0 bases from J, with 14 bases between. This CDR3 contains 16 residues. The CDR3 reads CASSIRSRATSYEQYF. CDR3 DNA sequence: TGTGCCAGTAGTATAAGGAGCAGAGCCACCTCCTACGAGCAGTACTTC.

The chain links TRBV2 to TRBJ1-2; weak D call: TRBD1 (5 bases). This CDR3 has 14 amino acids. Germline loops: CDR1 SNHLY, CDR2 FYNNEI. The ends were cut back, 7 bases at V and 0 bases at J, with 12 bases in the middle. The CDR3 is CASKGGVSNYGYTF. The CDR3 bases are TGTGCCAGCAAGGGAGGGGTGTCTAACTATGGCTACACCTTC.

The rearrangement uses TRBV4-3 and TRBJ2-3; TRBD2 agrees at 12 bases. CDR3 length equals 19 residues. J was trimmed by 1 base and V by 0 bases; bases with no gene match: 8. CDR1 and CDR2 (germline): LGHNA, YSLEER. CDR3 residues: CASSQDKLAGGGGTDTQYF. The CDR3 DNA is TGCGCCAGCAGCCAAGATAAACTAGCGGGGGGCGGGGGCACAGATACGCAGTATTTT.

The CDR3 nucleotides read TGTGCCAGCAGCTTGGGTAGCGGGGGGGCCTTCTATGAGCAGTTCTTC. Protein product: CASSLGSGGAFYEQFF. V usage is TRBV5-6 and J usage is TRBJ2-1, with TRBD2 identical over 11 bases. The CDR3 extends over 16 amino acids. Trimming removed 0 bases from V and 8 bases from J; junction bases left unmatched: 7. CDR1 and CDR2 from the germline V gene are SGHDT and YYEEEE.

The chain couples TRBV5-4 to TRBJ2-2, with 10 bases lining up with TRBD2. Germline values: CDR1 SGHNT, CDR2 YYREEE (reference sequence). J lost 6 bases, V lost 10 bases, and 9 bases had no gene match. This CDR3 comprises 14 residues. The CDR3 loop is CAHPSGRAPGELFF. CDR3 in DNA: TGTGCCCACCCCAGCGGGAGGGCCCCCGGGGAGCTGTTTTTT.

Only one count was recorded for this clone. An end of the junction differs from the germline gene, which may be a read error. The V and J genes are TRBV25-1 and TRBJ2-7; 11 nucleotides line up with TRBD2. CDR1 and CDR2 from the germline V gene are MGHDK and SYGVNS. This CDR3 is built from 15 residues. CDR3: CASSDLAGGFLRAHF. In DNA, the CDR3 is TGTGCCAGCAGTGACCTAGCGGGGGGCTTTCTACGAGCGCACTTC.

This clone was seen once. The genes are TRBV5-1 and TRBJ2-5; 12 bases align to TRBD2. This CDR3 has 16 residues. The trim removed 5 bases at V and 2 bases at J, leaving 7 bases unmatched. The germline V gene encodes CDR1 SGHRS and CDR2 YFSETQ. The CDR3, as DNA: TGCGCCAGCAGGCCGACTAGCGGGGGAACTCAAGAGACCCAGTACTTC. Protein: CASRPTSGGTQETQYF.

The chain couples TRBV19 to TRBJ1-1, with 10 bases fitting TRBD1. The CDR3 extends over 15 amino acids. The J segment lost 3 bases and the V segment lost 5 bases, leaving 6 bases of the junction unmatched. Germline lookup yields CDR1 LNHDA and CDR2 SQIVND (reference sequence). The CDR3 loop is CASSAAGTGDTEAFF. The CDR3 DNA follows: TGTGCCAGTAGTGCCGCCGGGACAGGGGACACTGAAGCTTTCTTT. Based on the CDR3 plus reference TRBV19 and TRBJ1-1, the full variable domain is DGGITQSPKYLFRKEGQNVTLSCEQNLNHDAMYWYRQDPGQGLRLIYYSQIVNDFQKGDIAEGYSVSREKKESFPLTVTSAQKNPTAFYLCASSAAGTGDTEAFFGQGTRLTVV.

This chain connects TRBV5-8 to TRBJ1-5; the D gene is possibly TRBD1 (6 bases). V lost 5 bases to trimming and J lost 5 bases, with 8 bases between them. CDR1 and CDR2 from the germline V gene are SGHTS and YDEGEE. CDR3 length: 12 residues. The chain's CDR3 is CASSRQDQPQHF. For the CDR3, the DNA is TGTGCCAGCAGTAGACAGGATCAGCCCCAGCATTTT. Based on the CDR3 plus reference TRBV5-8 and TRBJ1-5, the full variable domain is EAGVTQSPTHLIKTRGQQATLRCSPISGHTSVYWYQQALGLGLQFLLWYDEGEERNRGNFPPRFSGRQFPNYSSELNVNALELEDSALYLCASSRQDQPQHFGDGTRLSIL.

The gene calls are TRBV7-6 and TRBJ2-7; 7 nucleotides align to TRBD2. The CDR3 spans 15 residues. The germline CDR1 and CDR2 sequences are SGHVS and FNYEAQ. With V trimmed by 5 bases and J by 2 bases, 9 bases remained unmatched. The CDR3 spells CASSRSSGPTYEQYF. The DNA of the CDR3 is TGTGCCAGCAGCCGGAGTAGCGGGCCTACCTACGAGCAGTACTTC.

This rearrangement joins TRBV11-3 to TRBJ1-1; 7 bases match TRBD1. J was trimmed by 2 bases and V by 5 bases; bases with no gene match: 20. Germline V gene data show CDR1 as SGHNT and CDR2 as YENEEA. This CDR3 is built from 19 residues. In DNA, the CDR3 is TGTGCCAGCAGCCGACCGCGGACGATCGAGACAGGGCTTAACACTGAAGCTTTCTTT. Translating gives CASSRPRTIETGLNTEAFF.

This clone was seen only a few times. The chain combines TRBV5-1 with TRBJ2-2, with D possibly TRBD1 on 6 matching bases. CDR3 length equals 14 residues. Between the trimmed V and J ends, which lost 6 bases and 2 bases, there was a span of 11 bases. CDR1 and CDR2 (germline): SGHRS, YFSETQ. The CDR3 sequence is CASNTGLNTGELFF. The CDR3 DNA follows: TGCGCCAGCAACACAGGGTTAAACACCGGGGAGCTGTTTTTT.

The chain couples TRBV6-1 to TRBJ2-3; 8 positions match TRBD1. After removal of 1 base from V and 1 base from J, the junction contained 7 bases not matched to a gene. The CDR3 loop spans 17 amino acids. Per germline, CDR1 MNHNS and CDR2 SASEGT. The CDR3: CASSEGGSRGRTDTQYF. CDR3 DNA: TGTGCCAGCAGTGAAGGGGGGTCCAGGGGGCGCACAGATACGCAGTATTTT.

Only a few counts were recorded for this clone. The chain employs TRBV7-2 and TRBJ2-2; D is uncertain. There are 12 residues in the CDR3. Germline V CDR1 and CDR2: SGHTA, FQGNSA. The germline V and J ends were trimmed by 4 bases and 3 bases, with 3 bases remaining between them. CDR3 amino acids: CASSSYTGELFF. CDR3 DNA: TGTGCCAGCAGCTCGTACACCGGGGAGCTGTTTTTT.

The chain uses TRBV4-3 and TRBJ2-5, with TRBD1 as a possible D gene (5 bases). Germline CDR1 is LGHNA and CDR2 is YSLEER. This CDR3 comprises 15 residues. V was trimmed by 0 bases and J by 5 bases, leaving 13 bases between them. The CDR3 here is CASSQDRVGAETQYF. The DNA of the CDR3 is TGCGCCAGCAGCCAAGATAGAGTAGGGGCGGAGACCCAGTACTTC.

The chain joins TRBV27 to TRBJ2-2, with TRBD1 as a possible D gene (5 bases). V dropped 2 bases and J dropped 0 bases, with 16 bases sitting between them. CDR3 length: 18 amino acids. From germline, CDR1 is MNHEY and CDR2 SMNVEV (reference sequence). CDR3 DNA sequence: TGTGCCAGCAGTTTAAACCTCTTCACAGGAACGAACACCGGGGAGCTGTTTTTT. Its translation: CASSLNLFTGTNTGELFF.